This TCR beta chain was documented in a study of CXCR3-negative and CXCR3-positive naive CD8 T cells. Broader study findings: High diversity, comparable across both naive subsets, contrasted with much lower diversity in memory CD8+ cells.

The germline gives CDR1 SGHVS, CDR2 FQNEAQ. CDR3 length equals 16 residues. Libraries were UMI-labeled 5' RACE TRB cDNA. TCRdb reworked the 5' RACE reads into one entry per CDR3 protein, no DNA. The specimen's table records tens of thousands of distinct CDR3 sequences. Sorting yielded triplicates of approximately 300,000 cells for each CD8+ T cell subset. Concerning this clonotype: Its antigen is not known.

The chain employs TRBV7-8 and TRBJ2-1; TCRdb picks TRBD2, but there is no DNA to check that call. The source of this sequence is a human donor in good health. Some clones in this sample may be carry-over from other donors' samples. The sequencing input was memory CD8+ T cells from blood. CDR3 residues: CASSLASGGAINEQFF.